This T cell receptor (beta chain) was identified in a study of tumour-infiltrating T cells in Burkitt lymphoma. Germline assignment: CDR1 MNHEY and CDR2 SVGAGI. CDR3 length: 16 residues. V lost 0 bases and J lost 6; bases outside the gene matches: 9. Clones were read by immunoSEQ multiplex PCR, and TCRdb kept only the in-frame ones, dropping some. The data show around 14,000 clones, with 75% seen just once and less than 9.5% held by the top ten. This TCR was sampled from a human donor with diffuse large B-cell lymphoma. Input material: tumor tissue. The genes are TRBV6-5 and TRBJ2-7; TRBD2 agrees at 9 bases. Written as DNA, the CDR3 is TGTGCCAGCAGTTACTCGAGAAGCGGGAGGTCGCTCGAGCAGTACTTC. This sequence encodes CASSYSRSGRSLEQYF.